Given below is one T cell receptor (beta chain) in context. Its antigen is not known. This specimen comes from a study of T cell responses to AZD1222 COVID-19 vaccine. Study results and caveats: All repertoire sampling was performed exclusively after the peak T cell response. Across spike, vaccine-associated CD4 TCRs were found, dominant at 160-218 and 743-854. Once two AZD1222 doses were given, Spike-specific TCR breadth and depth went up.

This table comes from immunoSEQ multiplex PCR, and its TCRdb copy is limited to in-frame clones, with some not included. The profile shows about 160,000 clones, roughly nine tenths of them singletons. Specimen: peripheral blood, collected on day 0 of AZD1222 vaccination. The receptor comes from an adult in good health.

CDR3 region: CASSRPSGGLEETQYF. As DNA, the CDR3 is TGTGCCAGCAGCCGTCCTAGCGGGGGGCTAGAAGAGACCCAGTACTTC. The gene calls are TRBV7-2 and TRBJ2-5, with TRBD2 matching 11 bases. V lost 5 bases to trimming and J lost 3 bases; unmatched junction nucleotides: 8. This CDR3 comprises 16 residues. Germline assignment: CDR1 SGHTA and CDR2 FQGNSA.